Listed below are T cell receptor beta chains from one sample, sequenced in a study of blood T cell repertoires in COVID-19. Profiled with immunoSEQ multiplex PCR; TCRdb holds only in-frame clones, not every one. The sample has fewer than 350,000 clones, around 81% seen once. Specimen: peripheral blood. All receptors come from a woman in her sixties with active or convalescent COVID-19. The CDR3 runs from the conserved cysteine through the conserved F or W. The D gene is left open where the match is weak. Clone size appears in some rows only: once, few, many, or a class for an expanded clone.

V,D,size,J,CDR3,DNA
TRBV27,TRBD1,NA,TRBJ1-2,CAARDRVHGYTF,TGTGCCGCCAGGGACAGGGTACATGGCTACACCTTC
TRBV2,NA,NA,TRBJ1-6,CASSEISPGSYNSPLHF,TGTGCCAGCAGTGAGATTTCCCCAGGCTCCTATAATTCACCCCTCCACTTT
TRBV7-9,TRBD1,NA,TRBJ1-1,CASSRDRGHTEAFF,TGTGCCAGCAGCCGGGACAGGGGACACACTGAAGCTTTCTTT
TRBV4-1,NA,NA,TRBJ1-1,CASSQGRDSEAFF,TGCGCCAGCAGCCAAGGACGGGACTCTGAAGCTTTCTTT
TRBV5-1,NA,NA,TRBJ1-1,CASSPRMGRRTLNTEAFF,TGCGCCAGCAGCCCACGAATGGGGAGACGAACCTTGAACACTGAAGCTTTCTTT
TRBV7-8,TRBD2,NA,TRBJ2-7,CASSLNWGSGPAYEQYF,TGTGCCAGCAGCTTAAATTGGGGTAGCGGGCCAGCCTACGAGCAGTACTTC
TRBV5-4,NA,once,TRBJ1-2,CASSAGGAPVYGYTF,TGTGCCAGCAGCGCGGGGGGGGCCCCAGTCTATGGCTACACCTTC
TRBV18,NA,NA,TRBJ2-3,CASSPLAAAFTDTQYF,TGTGCCAGCTCACCACTGGCGGCTGCCTTCACAGATACGCAGTATTTT
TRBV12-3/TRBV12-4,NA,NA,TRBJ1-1,CANKYGWNTEAFF,TGTGCCAACAAATACGGGTGGAACACTGAAGCTTTCTTT
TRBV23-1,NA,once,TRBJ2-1,CASSQSAVDNEQFF,TGCGCCAGCAGTCAATCGGCGGTAGACAATGAGCAGTTCTTC
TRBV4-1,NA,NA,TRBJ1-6,CASSQDSSYNSPLHF,TGCGCCAGCAGCCAAGACAGCTCCTATAATTCACCCCTCCACTTT